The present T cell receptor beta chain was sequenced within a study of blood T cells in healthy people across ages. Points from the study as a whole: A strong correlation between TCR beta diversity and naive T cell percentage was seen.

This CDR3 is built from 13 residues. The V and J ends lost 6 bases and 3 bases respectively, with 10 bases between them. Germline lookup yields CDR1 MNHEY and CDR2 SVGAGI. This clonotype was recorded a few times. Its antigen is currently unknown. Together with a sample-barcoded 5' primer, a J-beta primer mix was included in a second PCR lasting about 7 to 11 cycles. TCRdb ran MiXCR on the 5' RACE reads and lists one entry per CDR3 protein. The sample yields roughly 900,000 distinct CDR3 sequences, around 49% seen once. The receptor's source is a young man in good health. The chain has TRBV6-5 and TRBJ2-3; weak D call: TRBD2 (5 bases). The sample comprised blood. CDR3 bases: TGTGCCAGCAGGAGGGATCATACAGATACGCAGTATTTT. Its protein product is CASRRDHTDTQYF.